This T cell receptor (beta chain) emerged from a study of T cells after posttransplantation cyclophosphamide. The study's findings and limits: TRB overlap between skin or GI tissue T cells and blood was limited. Recipient CMV seropositivity and CMV reactivation strongly tracked TRB clonality.

Points on this clone: Antigen specificity is unknown. One junction end disagrees with the germline gene, perhaps due to a read error.

Treatment was busulfan-fludarabine conditioning, a marrow graft, and cyclophosphamide on days +3 and +4. Some clones are missing from TCRdb's copy, which holds only in-frame ones; the method was immunoSEQ multiplex PCR. The sample holds tens of thousands of clones; just under 80% are singletons and the top ten take roughly 8.7%. Here the sequenced sample was CD4+ T cells sorted from blood, taken approximately 2,000 days after a stem cell transplant with posttransplant cyclophosphamide. This clonotype was sampled from a female patient in her thirties or forties who received an allogeneic stem cell transplant from a related donor, was CMV-positive, and had no GVHD. Some T cells may originate from the graft donor.

This CDR3 reads CASTLTGKETQYF. For the CDR3, the DNA is TGCGCCAGCACCTTGACAGGAAAAGAGACCCAGTACTTC. This chain uses TRBV5-1 with TRBJ2-5; D is perhaps TRBD1 (6 bases). The CDR3 is made up of 13 amino acids. Germline V lookup: CDR1 SGHRS, CDR2 YFSETQ.